Each of the 8 T cell receptor beta chains below was sequenced from the same sample in a study of shared clonotypes between healthy human individuals. Using immunoSEQ multiplex PCR, the repertoire was profiled, and TCRdb retains in-frame clones only, with some absent. Here the sample spans 950,000 to 1,300,000 clones, about 76% being singletons. The material sequenced was memory CD4+ T cells sorted from blood. Regarding subset: CD45RA-negative fraction. These receptors originate from a man between 18 and 29 years old in good health.

The J gene is TRBJ2-7, the V gene TRBV6-5, with 10 bases fitting TRBD2. Germline V lookup: CDR1 MNHEY, CDR2 SVGAGI. The V and J ends lost 10 bases and 2 bases, in that order; junction bases with no gene match: 11. The CDR3 extends over 15 amino acids. As DNA, the CDR3 is TGTGCCACCTCCAACCCCAGCGGGAGGGCCTACGAGCAGTACTTC. It translates to CATSNPSGRAYEQYF.

The chain uses TRBV13 and TRBJ1-5; D might be TRBD1 (5 bases). The CDR3 length is 13 residues. V shed 2 bases and J shed 15 bases, with 17 bases lying between them. Germline CDR1 PRHDT, CDR2 FYEKMQ (reference sequence). The CDR3: CASSLTGGGGRHF. DNA for the CDR3: TGTGCCAGCAGCTTAACGGGGGGAGGTGGCAGGCATTTT.

This clone was counted between two and nine times. The chain employs TRBV4-2 and TRBJ2-2; 7 nucleotides agree with TRBD2. The V segment lost 0 bases and the J segment 5 bases; nucleotides outside the gene matches: 12. The CDR3 is 18 residues long. CDR1 is LGHNA, CDR2 YNFKEQ, per germline. CDR3 nucleotides: TGTGCCAGCAGCCAAGATATCCCGGGAGGATTATCAACCGGGGAGCTGTTTTTT. This translates into CASSQDIPGGLSTGELFF.

The rearrangement uses TRBV6-5 and TRBJ2-5; D is unresolved. V dropped 6 bases and J dropped 2 bases, with 16 bases sitting between them. Germline V gene data show CDR1 as MNHEY and CDR2 as SVGAGI. The CDR3 length is 15 residues. The chain's CDR3 is CASRLTPGPQETQYF. The CDR3 coding sequence is TGTGCCAGCAGACTTACACCCGGGCCTCAAGAGACCCAGTACTTC.

This clone turned up a few times. The genes are TRBV7-2 and TRBJ2-2, with 11 bases fitting TRBD1. J was trimmed by 6 bases and V by 1 base; bases with no gene match: 7. Germline V lookup: CDR1 SGHTA, CDR2 FQGNSA. This CDR3 is built from 17 residues. CDR3 region: CASSLDVDRGRSGELFF. In DNA form, the CDR3 reads TGTGCCAGCAGCTTAGATGTGGACAGGGGGCGATCCGGGGAGCTGTTTTTT.

The chain couples TRBV27 to TRBJ1-3, with a tentative D call TRBD1 (5 bases). Germline-derived CDR1 and CDR2 are MNHEY and SMNVEV (reference sequence). The CDR3 consists of 18 residues. Trimming removed 0 bases from V and 0 bases from J, with 15 bases in between. In DNA form, the CDR3 reads TGTGCCAGCAGTTTATCGGGCCGGTGGGGGTTCTCTGGAAACACCATATATTTT. Translating it yields CASSLSGRWGFSGNTIYF.

In its sample, this clone was seen a few times. The genes are TRBV13 and TRBJ1-1; the D gene is possibly TRBD1 (5 bases). Trimming removed 7 bases at V and 4 bases at J, with 25 bases between. The length of the CDR3 is 17 residues. Germline values: CDR1 PRHDT, CDR2 FYEKMQ (reference sequence). Here the CDR3 reads CASTGYGGASSGTEAFF. CDR3 bases: TGTGCCAGCACGGGGTACGGGGGAGCGTCGTCGGGCACTGAAGCTTTCTTT.

J is TRBJ2-5 and V is TRBV30, with D unresolved. Germline V gene data show CDR1 as GTSNPN and CDR2 as SVGIG (reference sequence). This CDR3 comprises 16 residues. V was shortened by 0 bases and J by 4 bases, with 18 bases between the two germline ends. CDR3 nucleotides: TGTGCCTGGAGTGTAAGGCCGAGAAGGTCGGGAGAGACCCAGTACTTC. Translating it yields CAWSVRPRRSGETQYF.